Following are 9 T cell receptor beta chains from one sample sequenced in a study of blood T cell repertoires in COVID-19. Clones were sequenced by immunoSEQ multiplex PCR, and TCRdb holds only the in-frame ones, with some missing. The sample contains 250,000 to 300,000 clones, more than 75% of which appear only once. The sequenced sample was peripheral blood. These TCRs come from a woman aged 40 to 50 who had recovered from COVID-19.

The chain links TRBV30 to TRBJ2-4; the D gene is possibly TRBD1 (5 bases). The length of the CDR3 is 13 residues. With 8 bases removed from V and 7 bases from J, the gap between germline ends came to 18 bases. Per germline, CDR1 GTSNPN and CDR2 SVGIG (reference sequence). The CDR3 DNA reads TGTGCCGCCACGACAGCCGGGTGGAACATTCAGTACTTC. This translates into CAATTAGWNIQYF.

The chain links TRBV2 to TRBJ1-4; 7 bases agree with TRBD1. The CDR3 extends over 15 amino acids. V lost 3 bases to trimming and J lost 10 bases; unmatched junction nucleotides: 11. Germline assignment: CDR1 SNHLY and CDR2 FYNNEI. The CDR3 reads CASSDWRGREGKLFF. The CDR3 DNA reads TGTGCCAGCAGTGATTGGAGGGGGCGAGAGGGAAAACTGTTTTTT. Variable domain in full (rest from reference TRBV2 and TRBJ1-4): EPEVTQTPSHQVTQMGQEVILRCVPISNHLYFYWYRQILGQKVEFLVSFYNNEISEKSEIFDDQFSVERPDGSNFTLKIRSTKLEDSAMYFCASSDWRGREGKLFFGSGTQLSVL.

The CDR3 here is CASSPGLAYTDTQYF. Written as DNA, the CDR3 is TGTGCCAGCAGCCCCGGACTAGCGTACACAGATACGCAGTATTTT. The V gene is TRBV11-3, the J gene TRBJ2-3, with TRBD2 matching over 9 bases. CDR1 is SGHNT, CDR2 YENEEA, per germline. After removal of 5 bases from V and 2 bases from J, the junction contained 5 bases not matched to a gene. The CDR3 length is 15 residues.

This chain connects TRBV18 to TRBJ2-5; D might be TRBD2 (6 bases). The CDR3 has 14 amino acids. The V gene's germline CDR1 is KGHSH and CDR2 LQKENI. Trimming took off 5 bases at V and 7 bases at J, with 17 bases between the two ends. CDR3 DNA: TGTGCCAGCTCATCCCCGGGGGATTGGGGGACCCAGTACTTC. It encodes CASSSPGDWGTQYF.

The chain carries TRBV19 and TRBJ2-1, with 12 nucleotides matching TRBD2. The CDR3 spans 18 residues. V was clipped by 1 base and J by 7 bases; unmatched bases: 11. Germline CDR1 and CDR2: LNHDA and SQIVND (reference sequence). The CDR3 sequence: CASSIGFLAGGRTNEQFF. The CDR3 DNA is TGTGCCAGTAGTATAGGGTTTCTAGCGGGAGGGCGGACTAATGAGCAGTTCTTC.

The genes are TRBV9 and TRBJ2-2; possibly TRBD2 for D (5 bases). V was pared by 0 bases and J by 4 bases, with 10 bases between. Germline V gene lookup returns CDR1 SGDLS and CDR2 YYNGEE. The CDR3 has 15 residues. Written as DNA, the CDR3 is TGTGCCAGCAGCGTAGGTCGCGGGCCCACCGGGGAGCTGTTTTTT. Its protein product is CASSVGRGPTGELFF.

The V and J genes are TRBV29-1 and TRBJ1-5, with D possibly matching TRBD1 (5 bases). Trimming removed 8 bases from V and 6 bases from J, with 17 bases in between. Germline V lookup: CDR1 SQVTM, CDR2 ANQGSEA. The CDR3 spans 13 residues. This chain's CDR3 is CSKLQAGGQPQHF. The DNA of the CDR3 is TGCAGCAAACTACAGGCGGGGGGTCAGCCCCAGCATTTT.

This clone was detected only a few times. The gene calls are TRBV7-3 and TRBJ2-2, with D unresolved. CDR3 size: 14 residues. CDR1 is SGHTA, CDR2 FQGTGA, per germline. V lost 4 bases and J 2 bases, leaving 8 bases between the germline ends. The CDR3 region is CASSSTPNTGELFF. The DNA of the CDR3 is TGTGCCAGCAGCTCTACCCCCAACACCGGGGAGCTGTTTTTT.

The chain has TRBV7-9 and TRBJ1-1; perhaps TRBD1 as D (6 bases). There are 12 residues in the CDR3. Per germline, CDR1 SEHNR and CDR2 FQNEAQ (reference sequence). V shed 5 bases and J shed 7 bases, with 11 bases lying between them. The CDR3, as DNA: TGTGCCAGCAGCCTCGGACAGTTTGAAGCTTTCTTT. It specifies CASSLGQFEAFF.